This TCR beta chain was obtained from a study of preoperative IRX-2 immunotherapy in early breast cancer. The table came from immunoSEQ multiplex PCR; TCRdb's copy has only in-frame clones and leaves some out. The top ten clones hold around 7% of a sample with tens of thousands of clones, roughly 80% of them seen once. Treatment: preoperative locoregional IRX-2 cytokine immunotherapy. Preoperative locoregional IRX-2 cytokine immunotherapy was tested in the phase Ib source study. The CDR3 runs to 14 residues. Germline V gene data show CDR1 as SGHNT and CDR2 as YENEEA. Trimming shortened V by 4 bases and J by 1 base, and 11 bases separated the two germline ends.

The sequence came from a human donor with breast cancer. The specimen was lymph node tissue, collected after IRX-2 immunotherapy. The V and J genes are TRBV11-3 and TRBJ2-7, with D unclear. CDR3 amino acids: CASSWNALSYEQYF. The CDR3 nucleotides read TGTGCCAGCAGCTGGAATGCGTTGTCCTACGAGCAGTACTTC.